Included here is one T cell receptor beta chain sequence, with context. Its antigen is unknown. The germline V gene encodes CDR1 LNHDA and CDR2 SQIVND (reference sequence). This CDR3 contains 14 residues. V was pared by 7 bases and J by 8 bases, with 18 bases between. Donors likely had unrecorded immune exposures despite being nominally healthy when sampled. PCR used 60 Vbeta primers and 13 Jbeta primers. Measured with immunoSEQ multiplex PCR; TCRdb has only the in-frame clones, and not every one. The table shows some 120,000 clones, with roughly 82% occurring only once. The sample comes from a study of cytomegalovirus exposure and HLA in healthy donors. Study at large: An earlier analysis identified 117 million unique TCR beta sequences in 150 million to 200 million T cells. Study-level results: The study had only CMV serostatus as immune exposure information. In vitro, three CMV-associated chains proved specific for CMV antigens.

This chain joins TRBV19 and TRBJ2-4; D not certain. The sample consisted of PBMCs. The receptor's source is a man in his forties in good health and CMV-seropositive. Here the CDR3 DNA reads TGTGCCAGTACCCAGAGGCCCTCCGGCGACATTCAGTACTTC. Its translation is CASTQRPSGDIQYF.